The present entry profiles one T cell receptor (beta chain) with its context. TCRdb's table, derived via immunoSEQ multiplex PCR, lists solely in-frame clones and lacks some. The sample yields about 100,000 clones, almost 90% seen once. This entry is derived from a study of blood T cell repertoires in COVID-19. Study overall: Some COVID-19 samples were acute and others convalescent; all came from the United States, Italy and Spain.

This CDR3 region has 15 residues. Germline CDR1 and CDR2: GTSNPN and SVGIG (reference sequence). The V gene lost 0 bases and the J gene lost 2 bases, with 13 bases spanning the gap. This clonotype was obtained from a human donor in a cohort sampled during active COVID-19. The gene calls are TRBV30 and TRBJ1-1; D unresolved. The sequencing sample was made of peripheral blood. CDR3 amino acids: CAWSVAGAANTEAFF. CDR3 bases: TGTGCCTGGAGTGTCGCCGGAGCGGCTAACACTGAAGCTTTCTTT.